This record concerns one TCR beta chain sequence. The junction does not match germline at one end; this may be a read error. This record comes from a study of cytomegalovirus exposure and HLA in healthy donors. Researchers ran the PCR with 60 Vbeta and 13 Jbeta primers. The table came from immunoSEQ multiplex PCR; TCRdb's copy has only in-frame clones and leaves some out. The table records about 110,000 clones, around 64% of them present only once. Germline V gene sequence: CDR1 PRHDT, CDR2 FYEKMQ (reference sequence). This CDR3 has 15 residues. The specimen sequenced was PBMCs. The receptor was isolated from a woman aged 30 to 39 in good health and CMV-seronegative. The chain links TRBV13 to TRBJ2-7; 13 positions agree with TRBD2. The CDR3 protein is CASSLGLAGAYEQYF. The CDR3 DNA follows: TGTGCCAGCAGCCTAGGACTAGCGGGAGCCTACGAGCAGTACTTC.